The 22 T cell receptor beta chains presented below share a single source sample, sequenced in a study of cytomegalovirus exposure and HLA in healthy donors. The PCR had 60 Vbeta and 13 Jbeta primers. Profiled with immunoSEQ multiplex PCR; TCRdb holds only in-frame clones, not every one. This sample contains under 35,000 clones. The sequencing input was PBMCs. The receptor source for this set is a man aged 25 to 40 in good health and CMV-seronegative.

The chain employs TRBV9 and TRBJ1-2, with D unclear. Germline CDR1 SGDLS, CDR2 YYNGEE. The CDR3 loop spans 12 amino acids. V shed 3 bases and J shed 8 bases, with 11 bases lying between them. The DNA for the CDR3 is TGTGCCAGCAGCGGAGAGAGGGAGGGCTACACCTTC. This sequence encodes CASSGEREGYTF.

Judged by frequency, this clone is medium-sized. This sequence joins TRBV2 and TRBJ1-1; 7 bases are shared with TRBD1. Germline V gene lookup returns CDR1 SNHLY and CDR2 FYNNEI. V gave up 4 bases and J gave up 1 base; unmatched junction bases: 0. The length of the CDR3 is 13 residues. The CDR3: CASSGQGNTEAFF. CDR3 in DNA: TGTGCCAGCAGTGGACAGGGGAACACTGAAGCTTTCTTT.

V and J are TRBV5-1 and TRBJ1-6; 7 nucleotides line up with TRBD1. Germline V gene sequence: CDR1 SGHRS, CDR2 YFSETQ. V shed 1 base, J shed 14 bases, and the junction held 6 bases outside the gene matches. This CDR3 has 13 amino acids. The CDR3 DNA reads as TGCGCCAGCAGCTTGTCGGAGGGGGCGACCCTCCACTTT. It encodes CASSLSEGATLHF.

This sequence joins TRBV7-8 and TRBJ2-2; D may be TRBD1 (6 bases). The germline V and J ends were trimmed by 4 bases and 3 bases, with 15 bases remaining between them. This CDR3 is 16 amino acids long. Germline CDR1 reads SGHVS; CDR2 reads FQNEAQ. CDR3 bases: TGTGCCAGCAGCTCTATTCAGGGGTTTGACACCGGGGAGCTGTTTTTT. This sequence encodes CASSSIQGFDTGELFF.

The rearrangement uses TRBV5-8 and TRBJ2-3; 8 bases are shared with TRBD2. Germline V gene sequence: CDR1 SGHTS, CDR2 YDEGEE. V lost 0 bases, J lost 2 bases, and 5 bases stayed unmatched. This CDR3 comprises 16 residues. The CDR3 loop is CASSLGLAGITDTQYF. DNA for the CDR3: TGTGCCAGCAGCTTGGGGCTAGCGGGTATCACAGATACGCAGTATTTT.

The CDR3 is CASSLREAGHTIYF. In DNA, the CDR3 is TGTGCCAGCAGCTTAAGGGAGGCGGGGCACACCATATATTTT. The gene calls are TRBV7-9 and TRBJ1-3; the D gene is possibly TRBD1 (5 bases). The CDR3 is 14 amino acids. V gave up 2 bases and J gave up 8 bases, with 13 bases separating them. From germline, CDR1 is SEHNR and CDR2 FQNEAQ (reference sequence).

The chain combines TRBV9 with TRBJ2-7; 8 bases match TRBD1. Germline-derived CDR1 and CDR2 are SGDLS and YYNGEE. The CDR3 is made up of 14 amino acids. Unmatched junction bases numbered 8, after V lost 4 bases and J lost 5 bases. CDR3 region: CASSPWDRLDEQYF. The CDR3 DNA is TGTGCCAGCAGCCCCTGGGACAGGCTCGACGAGCAGTACTTC. Supplemented by reference TRBV9 and TRBJ2-7, the full variable domain reads DSGVTQTPKHLITATGQRVTLRCSPRSGDLSVYWYQQSLDQGLQFLIQYYNGEERAKGNILERFSAQQFPDLHSELNLSSLELGDSALYFCASSPWDRLDEQYFGPGTRLTVT.

The rearrangement joins TRBV4-3 to TRBJ1-1; D remains unclear. CDR3 length: 20 amino acids. Trimming shortened V by 2 bases and J by 0 bases, and 25 bases separated the two germline ends. The germline CDR1 and CDR2 sequences are LGHNA and YSLEER. The CDR3: CASSQLTPSGSTKLNTEAFF. CDR3 in DNA: TGCGCCAGCAGCCAACTAACCCCGTCCGGGTCAACCAAGCTGAACACTGAAGCTTTCTTT.

The rearrangement joins TRBV7-2 to TRBJ2-7; 8 bases map to TRBD2. V lost 6 bases, J lost 2 bases, and 15 bases stayed unmatched. Germline CDR1 is SGHTA and CDR2 is FQGNSA. The CDR3 totals 17 residues. Here the CDR3 reads CASSQTLGGGTPYEQYF. The CDR3 coding sequence is TGTGCCAGCAGTCAAACATTGGGCGGGGGGACCCCCTACGAGCAGTACTTC.

DNA for the CDR3: TGCAGCGTTGATGGTAGCGGGAGATGGGGCTCCTACAATGAGCAGTTCTTC. Amino acids: CSVDGSGRWGSYNEQFF. The V call is TRBV29-1, the J call TRBJ2-1; 9 nucleotides agree with TRBD2. This CDR3 comprises 17 residues. J gave up 0 bases and V 3 bases, and 9 bases lay outside the gene matches. Germline lookup yields CDR1 SQVTM and CDR2 ANQGSEA.

This chain uses TRBV6-5 with TRBJ2-7; D unclear. The CDR3 contains 15 residues. The germline CDR1 and CDR2 sequences are MNHEY and SVGAGI. V gave up 0 bases and J gave up 6 bases, with 15 bases separating them. Here the CDR3 reads CASSYSSLGASEQYF. CDR3 nucleotides: TGTGCCAGCAGTTACTCGTCCCTAGGTGCTTCCGAGCAGTACTTC.

This CDR3 reads CASSFRPNSGGVRDTQYF. CDR3 DNA: TGTGCCAGCAGCTTTAGACCCAATAGCGGGGGGGTAAGGGATACGCAGTATTTT. V gene TRBV13 combines with J gene TRBJ2-3; TRBD2 agrees at 11 bases. Trimming at V came to 3 bases and at J to 6 bases, leaving 14 bases not matched to a gene. Germline values: CDR1 PRHDT, CDR2 FYEKMQ (reference sequence). The CDR3 spans 18 residues.

The rearrangement uses TRBV19 and TRBJ1-4; D gene uncertain. V was trimmed by 3 bases and J by 8 bases, leaving 10 bases between them. The CDR3 length is 13 residues. Germline V lookup: CDR1 LNHDA, CDR2 SQIVND (reference sequence). CDR3 loop: CASSILRGEKLFF. The CDR3 DNA reads TGTGCCAGTAGTATTCTCAGAGGGGAAAAACTGTTTTTT.

This chain connects TRBV11-2 to TRBJ2-1, with TRBD1 matching over 9 bases. The CDR3 is 11 residues long. Germline V CDR1 and CDR2: SGHAT, FQNNGV. With V trimmed by 7 bases and J by 15 bases, 7 bases remained unmatched. The CDR3 region has the DNA TGTGCCAGCACCAGGACAGGGGAAGCGTTCTTC. It translates to CASTRTGEAFF.

This rearrangement joins TRBV5-1 to TRBJ2-1; possibly TRBD2 for D (6 bases). Trimming pared 0 bases from V and 8 bases from J, leaving 12 bases between. The CDR3 contains 14 residues. Germline lookup yields CDR1 SGHRS and CDR2 YFSETQ. CDR3 amino acids: CASSLAAGHDEQFF. CDR3 DNA: TGCGCCAGCAGCTTGGCCGCGGGGCACGATGAGCAGTTCTTC.

The chain links TRBV7-9 to TRBJ1-6; D not certain. From germline, CDR1 is SEHNR and CDR2 FQNEAQ (reference sequence). V was pared by 1 base and J by 10 bases, with 8 bases between. The CDR3 covers 13 residues. The CDR3 DNA reads as TGTGCCAGCAGCTTAGTTCCTCTGTCACCCCTCCACTTT. Translating gives CASSLVPLSPLHF.

This rearrangement joins TRBV19 to TRBJ1-4; tentatively, D is TRBD1 (5 bases). CDR3 length: 14 amino acids. CDR1 and CDR2 (germline): LNHDA, SQIVND (reference sequence). The V and J ends lost 7 bases and 10 bases respectively, with 19 bases between them. DNA for the CDR3: TGTGCCAGTACTTACAGGACCCTGAACGGAAAACTGTTTTTT. Translated, it gives CASTYRTLNGKLFF.

V is TRBV2 and J is TRBJ2-7; possible D gene TRBD2, 5 bases. The CDR3 has 12 residues. Germline V gives CDR1 SNHLY, CDR2 FYNNEI. V shed 3 bases and J shed 10 bases, with 13 bases lying between them. CDR3 loop: CASSDEGRKQYF. In nucleotides, the CDR3 is TGTGCCAGCAGTGATGAGGGCCGGAAACAGTACTTC.

This rearrangement joins TRBV19 to TRBJ1-3; D possibly corresponds to TRBD1 (5 bases). Germline loops: CDR1 LNHDA, CDR2 SQIVND (reference sequence). V was shortened by 1 base and J by 2 bases, with 9 bases between the two germline ends. This CDR3 has 15 residues. DNA of the CDR3: TGTGCCAGTAGTATAGTCGGGGGAACTGGAAACACCATATATTTT. Its translation is CASSIVGGTGNTIYF.

V is TRBV18 and J is TRBJ2-7; TRBD1 matches at 12 bases. V lost 3 bases, J lost 6 bases, and 30 bases stayed unmatched. The CDR3 sequence is 23 residues long. Germline V CDR1 and CDR2: KGHSH, LQKENI. CDR3 loop: CASSPSKGNKVGETGQGAGEQYF. CDR3 DNA sequence: TGTGCCAGCTCACCCTCAAAAGGAAACAAGGTAGGTGAAACGGGACAGGGGGCTGGCGAGCAGTACTTC.

The J gene is TRBJ2-5, the V gene TRBV4-1; 8 bases are shared with TRBD1. Trimming removed 2 bases from V and 5 bases from J; junction bases left unmatched: 7. From germline, CDR1 is MGHRA and CDR2 YSYEKL. The CDR3 length is 15 residues. The CDR3 DNA sequence: TGCGCCAGCAGCCAACTTTCGGACAGGGACGAGACCCAGTACTTC. Protein product: CASSQLSDRDETQYF.

The genes are TRBV4-2 and TRBJ2-5; TRBD2 matches at 15 bases. The J call may be wrong; the DNA end is better matched by TRBJ2-7. The length of the CDR3 is 17 residues. Germline V gene sequence: CDR1 LGHNA, CDR2 YNFKEQ. The CDR3 DNA follows: TGTGCCAGCAGCCAAGGTGGACTAGCGGGAGGGGGGTACGAGCAGTACTTC. Its protein product is CASSQGGLAGGGYEQYF.